What follows are 16 T cell receptor beta chains derived from one specimen sequenced in a study of beta chain features in type 1 diabetes. Study-wide points: Moderate but significant shortening of TCRB CDR3s was recorded in all four CD4+ subsets from Type 1 diabetes patients.

Sequencing targeted expressed TCRB transcripts, as all isolated RNA had been reverse transcribed. Only in-frame clones appear in the TCRdb table, and some are missing; sequencing was by immunoSEQ multiplex PCR. This sample has some 130,000 clones; about 10% occur once, and the top ten carry around 0.75%. No antigens are known for them. The sequenced material came from central memory CD4+ T cells from blood. These TCRs come from a man aged 25 to 45 with type 1 diabetes.

There are a few counts of this clone. The gene calls are TRBV10-3 and TRBJ1-6; a weak D match, TRBD1 (6 bases). V was pared by 2 bases and J by 5 bases, with 13 bases between. The CDR3 covers 16 residues. CDR1 and CDR2 (germline): ENHRY, SYGVKD. CDR3: CAISEPQGKNNSPLHF. As DNA, the CDR3 is TGTGCCATCAGTGAGCCTCAGGGGAAGAATAATTCACCCCTCCACTTT.

The chain employs TRBV19 and TRBJ2-2; 7 bases are a match to TRBD1. CDR3 length: 15 residues. The germline V gene encodes CDR1 LNHDA and CDR2 SQIVND (reference sequence). The junction had 5 bases not matched to a gene; V was cut back by 7 bases and J by 0 bases. CDR3 in amino acids: CASTPGTANTGELFF. The CDR3 DNA follows: TGTGCCAGTACCCCCGGGACAGCGAACACCGGGGAGCTGTTTTTT.

V usage is TRBV7-8 and J usage is TRBJ2-7; 7 bases line up with TRBD1. Trimming removed 1 base from V and 4 bases from J; junction bases left unmatched: 4. The CDR3 is made up of 14 amino acids. The germline V gene encodes CDR1 SGHVS and CDR2 FQNEAQ. The CDR3 nucleotides are TGTGCCAGCAGCTTAGGAGGACAGGCTTACGAGCAGTACTTC. It codes for CASSLGGQAYEQYF. Using reference TRBV7-8 and TRBJ2-7 for the parts outside the CDR3, the full variable domain is GAGVSQSPRYKVAKRGQDVALRCDPISGHVSLFWYQQALGQGPEFLTYFQNEAQLDKSGLPSDRFFAERPEGSVSTLKIQRTQQEDSAVYLCASSLGGQAYEQYFGPGTRLTVT.

The chain carries TRBV18 and TRBJ2-3, with D possibly TRBD2 on 6 matching bases. The CDR3 runs 17 residues. The V and J ends lost 6 bases and 0 bases respectively, with 19 bases between them. CDR1 and CDR2 (germline): KGHSH, LQKENI. This CDR3 is CASSPQIPGTSTDTQYF. The CDR3 DNA is TGTGCCAGCTCCCCTCAAATTCCCGGGACTAGCACAGATACGCAGTATTTT. Looking up the rest from reference TRBV18 and TRBJ2-3 gives the full variable domain: NAGVMQNPRHLVRRRGQEARLRCSPMKGHSHVYWYRQLPEEGLKFMVYLQKENIIDESGMPKERFSAEFPKEGPSILRIQQVVRGDSAAYFCASSPQIPGTSTDTQYFGPGTRLTVL.

This clone was found a few times. The rearrangement links TRBV29-1 to TRBJ2-3; TRBD1 matches 9 bases. Germline V gene data show CDR1 as SQVTM and CDR2 as ANQGSEA. Trimming at V came to 4 bases and at J to 0 bases, leaving 2 bases not matched to a gene. CDR3 size: 14 residues. The CDR3 loop is CSVGTGASTDTQYF. Here the CDR3 DNA reads TGCAGCGTTGGGACAGGGGCTAGCACAGATACGCAGTATTTT.

This clone was counted between two and nine times. The rearrangement links TRBV6-5 to TRBJ1-1; 9 positions match TRBD1. The junction had 5 bases not matched to a gene; V was cut back by 4 bases and J by 2 bases. Germline CDR1 MNHEY, CDR2 SVGAGI. The CDR3 has 15 residues. Here the CDR3 reads CASSSWDRVNTEAFF. The CDR3 DNA reads as TGTGCCAGCAGTTCTTGGGACAGGGTCAACACTGAAGCTTTCTTT.

The table lists this clone with a few counts. This chain connects TRBV4-2 to TRBJ1-1; D remains unclear. This CDR3 has 15 residues. Trimming left V 0 bases short and J 10 bases short, with 18 bases between. The germline gives CDR1 LGHNA, CDR2 YNFKEQ. DNA of the CDR3: TGTGCCAGCAGCCAAGATAGGTCGGGAGATTTGCGAGCTTTCTTT. Its protein is CASSQDRSGDLRAFF.

The chain carries TRBV7-2 and TRBJ2-3; D unresolved. The length of the CDR3 is 13 residues. CDR1 and CDR2 from the germline V gene are SGHTA and FQGNSA. V was shortened by 0 bases and J by 6 bases, with 7 bases between the two germline ends. For the CDR3, the DNA is TGTGCCAGCAGCTTAGCGCGCAGGGATACGCAGTATTTT. The encoded protein is CASSLARRDTQYF. The whole variable domain, filled in from reference TRBV7-2 and TRBJ2-3, reads GAGVSQSPSNKVTEKGKDVELRCDPISGHTALYWYRQSLGQGLEFLIYFQGNSAPDKSGLPSDRFSAERTGGSVSTLTIQRTQQEDSAVYLCASSLARRDTQYFGPGTRLTVL.

The chain is built from TRBV2 and TRBJ2-7; TRBD1 agrees at 7 bases. This CDR3 is 12 amino acids long. CDR1 is SNHLY, CDR2 FYNNEI, per germline. J was trimmed by 1 base and V by 11 bases; bases with no gene match: 5. Here the CDR3 reads CAEGDRSYEQYF. CDR3 DNA sequence: TGTGCCGAGGGGGACAGATCCTACGAGCAGTACTTC.

The V call is TRBV11-2, the J call TRBJ1-5, with 7 positions matching TRBD1. The germline gives CDR1 SGHAT, CDR2 FQNNGV. CDR3 length equals 14 residues. V dropped 5 bases and J dropped 0; count of bases not matched to a gene: 1. The CDR3 protein is CASSRDSSNQPQHF. CDR3 nucleotides: TGTGCCAGCAGCCGGGACAGTAGCAATCAGCCCCAGCATTTT.

As concerns this clone: Other DNA sequences of this sample code for an identical CDR3. The CDR3 region is CASSQADRENTEAFF. As DNA, the CDR3 is TGCGCCAGCAGCCAAGCAGACAGGGAGAACACTGAAGCTTTCTTT. The chain links TRBV4-1 to TRBJ1-1; 7 nucleotides line up with TRBD1. The CDR3 is made up of 15 amino acids. Germline CDR1 is MGHRA and CDR2 is YSYEKL. The junction had 3 bases not matched to a gene; V was cut back by 1 base and J by 1 base.

This clone has more than one count but fewer than ten. The chain combines TRBV19 with TRBJ2-1; no reliable D call. CDR1 is LNHDA, CDR2 SQIVND, per germline (reference sequence). V dropped 3 bases and J dropped 8 bases, with 14 bases sitting between them. This CDR3 contains 14 residues. The CDR3 DNA sequence: TGTGCCAGTAGTATTAGTCGAGTGGTCGATGAGCAGTTCTTC. As protein: CASSISRVVDEQFF. Together with reference TRBV19 and TRBJ2-1, the CDR3 gives the full variable domain: DGGITQSPKYLFRKEGQNVTLSCEQNLNHDAMYWYRQDPGQGLRLIYYSQIVNDFQKGDIAEGYSVSREKKESFPLTVTSAQKNPTAFYLCASSISRVVDEQFFGPGTRLTVL.

The chain recombines TRBV27 with TRBJ2-7, with a tentative D call TRBD2 (6 bases). V was trimmed by 8 bases and J by 6 bases, leaving 17 bases between them. Germline values: CDR1 MNHEY, CDR2 SMNVEV (reference sequence). The CDR3 is 13 residues long. CDR3 nucleotide sequence: TGTGCCAGCGGTCTCAATGAGGAGGGCGAGCAGTACTTC. Amino acids: CASGLNEEGEQYF.

The rearrangement joins TRBV9 to TRBJ1-6, with 7 bases lining up with TRBD1. The CDR3 consists of 13 residues. CDR1 and CDR2 (germline): SGDLS, YYNGEE. J was trimmed by 7 bases and V by 3 bases; bases with no gene match: 1. CDR3 coding DNA: TGTGCCAGCAGCGGACAGGGAAATTCACCCCTCCACTTT. Protein sequence: CASSGQGNSPLHF.

CDR3: CASSVGPGGDGGVTQYF. The DNA of the CDR3 is TGTGCCAGCAGCGTAGGCCCAGGCGGCGACGGGGGAGTTACGCAGTATTTT. The chain combines TRBV9 with TRBJ2-3; TRBD2 is a possible D gene (6 bases). Germline V CDR1 and CDR2: SGDLS, YYNGEE. This CDR3 has 17 residues. The V end lost 0 bases, the J end lost 8 bases, and 22 bases lay between the germline ends.

The CDR3 coding sequence is TGTGCCAGCAGTCAGATGACAGGGGACTATGGCTACACCTTC. Residues: CASSQMTGDYGYTF. The rearrangement uses TRBV28 and TRBJ1-2; TRBD1 agrees at 8 bases. The germline V gene has CDR1 MDHEN and CDR2 SYDVKM. V shed 5 bases and J 3 bases; nucleotides not matched to a gene: 5. The CDR3 extends over 14 amino acids.